This T cell receptor beta chain was sequenced in a study of STAT5B mutations in CD4+ large granular lymphocyte leukemia (dated by TCRdb to 2022 to 2024). About the study as a whole: Among the healthy controls, the CDR3 'QG' motif was associated with a particular HLA allele. TCRbeta repertoires of CD4+ T-cell large granular lymphocyte leukemia patients were compared with those of healthy blood donors. Flow cytometry performed on FACSCanto II or FACSVerse showed that the purified fractions had more than 95% purity among lymphocytes. Paper-wide results and their limitations: TRBV06-family usage was enriched among the top patient clones (8/27) compared with healthy controls (2/35). Greater clonality appeared to be present in CD4-sorted patient repertoires than in healthy CD4+ repertoires, and the difference was retained after the putative leukemic clones were removed. The data were not HLA-matched, and the relatively small sample size could explain the higher clonality seen in CD4+ compared with CD8+ T-LGLL. Main leukemic clonotypes were private to each patient, although approximately 25% appeared at low frequency in other patients' non-leukemic repertoires.

V loses 6 bases, J loses 6 bases, and the germline ends lie 15 bases apart. From the cysteine up to the phenylalanine, the CDR3 has a length of 14 residues. Only the CDR3 part of the read is kept: 42 bases, read in frame from the first base. As encoded in the germline V gene, CDR1 is SGHTA while CDR2 is FQGNSA. Regarding this clone: It lacks a known antigen. Base qualities were left out, and no much larger clone turns up one base away.

The healthy controls were 35 or so blood donors, and the buffy coats of these donors were supplied by the Finnish Red Cross blood service. All TCR-sequenced material derived from peripheral blood: patient blood samples and healthy donor buffy coats. Ficoll-Hypaque gradient centrifugation was used to isolate peripheral blood mononuclear cells. CD4+ cells were purified magnetically from the buffy coats of healthy controls. The Gentra Puregene Cell and Tissue kit was used to extract genomic DNA, and a Qubit 2.0 fluorometer was used to measure the amount of genomic DNA. The immunoSEQ assay at survey resolution was used to sequence TCRbeta rearrangements from genomic DNA. The authors' analysis ran thus. A lowest detectable productive clonotype frequency of 2.59 x 10-5 was observed in the TCR sequencing data. Analyses included only productive TCRbeta rearrangements, meaning complete and in-frame sequences. The clonality of each sample was calculated as Simpson clonality in the immunoSEQ Analyzer version 3.0. Clones were binned by frequency as very rare, small, medium, large (1-20%) or hyperexpanded (>20%). Generation probabilities were estimated with OLGA 1.2.3, V-gene circos plots were generated with VDJtools, specificities were searched for in VDJdb, and CDR3 motifs were identified with GLIPH. This is the immuneACCESS table as TCRdb keeps it, with only in-frame sequences that have V and J called. A part of the clones is gone; compared with another copy, unresolved V genes explain less than half, and the rest is unexplained. That table gives V, J and clone size, and the DNA gave D and trimming. Counted in this sample were 30,000 to 40,000 clones; about 87% of them appeared once. The ten largest clones add up to roughly 0.95% of the sample.

The sequence joins TRBV7-2 to TRBJ2-4; the best D guess is TRBD1, with 5 bases matching. The receptor comes from a human donor in good health. Material: CD4+ T cells from blood buffy coats. The nucleotide sequence is given as TGTGCCAGCAGGTTCCAGGGTGAAGGAAACATTCAGTACTTC. It translates as CASRFQGEGNIQYF.